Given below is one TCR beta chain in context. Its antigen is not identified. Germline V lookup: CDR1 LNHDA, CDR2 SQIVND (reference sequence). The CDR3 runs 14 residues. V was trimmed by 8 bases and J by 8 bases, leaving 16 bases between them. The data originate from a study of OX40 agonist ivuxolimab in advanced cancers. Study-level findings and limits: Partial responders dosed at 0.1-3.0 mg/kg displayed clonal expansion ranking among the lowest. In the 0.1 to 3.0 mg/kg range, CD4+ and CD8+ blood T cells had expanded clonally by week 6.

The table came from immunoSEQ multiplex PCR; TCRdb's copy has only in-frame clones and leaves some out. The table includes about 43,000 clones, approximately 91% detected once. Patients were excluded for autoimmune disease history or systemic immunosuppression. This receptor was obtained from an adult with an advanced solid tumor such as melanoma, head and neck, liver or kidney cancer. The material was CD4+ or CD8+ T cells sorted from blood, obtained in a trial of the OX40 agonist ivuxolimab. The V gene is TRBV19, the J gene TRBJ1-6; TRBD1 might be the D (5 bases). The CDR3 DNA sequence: TGTGCCAGTTCTTTGGCAGGGAGTGATTCACCCCTCCACTTT. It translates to CASSLAGSDSPLHF.